One sample yielded the 28 T cell receptor beta chains listed below, sequenced in a study of Ad26.COV2.S vaccination and SARS-CoV-2 variants (dated by TCRdb to the early 2020s). The treatment or condition label here, explained by the study, means: some 19 received Ad26.COV2.S at low or high dose, single or two shots; about 5 received placebo; per-sample allocation not given. For vaccine and placebo recipients, the sequenced repertoires came from samples collected on day 63 after the first injection. The library came from the immunoSEQ multiplex PCR assay. Sourced from immuneACCESS, this table was stored by TCRdb with only in-frame sequences that have V and J called. A share of the clones is absent; for the studies checked, an unresolved V gene accounts for under half, and the remainder has no known explanation. For this sample there are about 400,000 clones; around nine tenths appear just once. Clones ranked in the top ten supply about 3.5% of the sample.

The sequencing used peripheral blood, collected in a trial of Ad26.COV2.S vaccine versus placebo. Receptors were obtained from a person between 18 and 60 years old who received the Ad26.COV2.S COVID-19 vaccine or a placebo.

In the case of this clone: The germline gene is not matched at one end of the junction; a read error may be the cause. The rearrangement uses TRBV7-7 and TRBJ2-1; 7 bases align to TRBD2. This CDR3 is built from 16 residues. CDR1 and CDR2 from the germline V gene are SSHAT and FNYEAQ (reference sequence). The CDR3 DNA reads as TGTGCTAGCACCCCCTGGGAGGGAATTTCCTACAATGAGCAGTTCTTC. It translates to CASTPWEGISYNEQFF.

The chain carries TRBV9 and TRBJ1-1; 7 positions agree with TRBD1. The CDR3 covers 14 residues. With 4 bases clipped from V and 5 bases from J, the junction kept 8 bases outside the gene matches. Germline-derived CDR1 and CDR2 are SGDLS and YYNGEE. The DNA of the CDR3 is TGTGCCAGCAGCCCAAGGGGGCTAGTAACTGAAGCTTTCTTT. As protein: CASSPRGLVTEAFF.

The genes are TRBV6-2 or TRBV6-3 and TRBJ1-2; no clear D gene. The V gene's germline CDR1 is MNHEY and CDR2 SVGEGT. The CDR3 spans 16 residues. Trimming cost V 2 bases and J 2 bases, with 15 bases left between them. CDR3 coding DNA: TGTGCCAGCAGTTACGGGAGCAGTAGATTCAACTATGGCTACACCTTC. Translated: CASSYGSSRFNYGYTF.

The chain carries TRBV3-1 (or the pseudogene TRBV3-2) and TRBJ2-4; TRBD2 matches at 13 bases. CDR3 length equals 17 residues. The germline V gene has CDR1 LGHDT and CDR2 YNNKEL (reference sequence). V trimming: 2 bases; J trimming: 2 bases; junction bases outside the gene matches: 3. CDR3 sequence reads: CASSQLLAGGPKNIQYF. The CDR3 nucleotides are TGTGCCAGCAGCCAACTACTAGCGGGGGGGCCCAAAAACATTCAGTACTTC.

This sequence joins TRBV28 and TRBJ1-2, with TRBD1 matching over 10 bases. J was trimmed by 6 bases and V by 6 bases; bases with no gene match: 13. There are 16 residues in the CDR3. Germline V gene sequence: CDR1 MDHEN, CDR2 SYDVKM. The CDR3 nucleotides read TGTGCCAGCAGATCTCCGGGACAGGGGACAGTGGATGGCTACACCTTC. It encodes CASRSPGQGTVDGYTF.

CDR3 nucleotide sequence: TGTGCCAGCTCACCCCGCTCCAATGAGCAGTTCTTC. Protein: CASSPRSNEQFF. The chain uses TRBV18 and TRBJ2-1; D gene ambiguous. Deletions cut 3 bases from V and 6 bases from J, with 6 bases between. The CDR3 has 12 residues. The germline V gene encodes CDR1 KGHSH and CDR2 LQKENI.

The CDR3: CASSVRGAGDLHF. CDR3 DNA: TGTGCCAGCAGCGTCCGGGGGGCAGGCGACCTCCACTTT. The gene calls are TRBV9 and TRBJ1-6, with TRBD1 as a possible D gene (6 bases). Between the trimmed V and J ends, which lost 2 bases and 15 bases, there was a span of 15 bases. The germline V gene has CDR1 SGDLS and CDR2 YYNGEE. The CDR3 totals 13 residues.

The chain joins TRBV19 to TRBJ1-4, with TRBD1 matching 7 bases. CDR1 and CDR2 from the germline V gene are LNHDA and SQIVND (reference sequence). The ends lost 3 bases at V and 6 bases at J; junction bases unmatched: 7. This CDR3 is built from 15 residues. CDR3: CASSMRGTAYEKLFF. As DNA, the CDR3 is TGTGCCAGTAGTATGCGTGGGACAGCTTATGAAAAACTGTTTTTT.

The V call is TRBV10-1, the J call TRBJ2-3; 12 nucleotides agree with TRBD2. Germline CDR1 WNHNN, CDR2 SYGVQD (reference sequence). The CDR3 covers 16 residues. V lost 5 bases to trimming and J lost 0 bases; unmatched junction nucleotides: 3. The CDR3 DNA reads TGCGCCAGCAGTCAGACTAGCGGGGGTAGCACAGATACGCAGTATTTT. It encodes CASSQTSGGSTDTQYF.

The table lists this clone with a count of one. The chain combines TRBV28 with TRBJ1-1, with a tentative D call TRBD1 (5 bases). V gave up 6 bases and J gave up 4 bases, with 12 bases separating them. CDR3 size: 13 residues. From germline, CDR1 is MDHEN and CDR2 SYDVKM. CDR3 coding DNA: TGTGCCAGCAGGGGGCGAGTGGGCACTGAAGCTTTCTTT. Its protein product is CASRGRVGTEAFF.

A note on this clone: Other nucleotide sequences in the sample specify the same CDR3. The gene calls are TRBV9 and TRBJ1-5; no definite D call. Germline lookup yields CDR1 SGDLS and CDR2 YYNGEE. The CDR3 totals 14 residues. V lost 0 bases, J lost 0 bases, and 4 bases lay in between. The CDR3 DNA sequence: TGTGCCAGCAGCGTAGGGGATAGCAATCAGCCCCAGCATTTT. It is translated as CASSVGDSNQPQHF.

The gene calls are TRBV19 and TRBJ1-1; D is unresolved. Germline CDR1 and CDR2: LNHDA and SQIVND (reference sequence). CDR3 size: 15 residues. The V end lost 1 base, the J end lost 3 bases, and 12 bases lay between the germline ends. CDR3 DNA: TGTGCCAGTAGTATAGCGACGGGCTCCGACACTGAAGCTTTCTTT. As protein: CASSIATGSDTEAFF.

The chain uses TRBV19 and TRBJ1-6; TRBD1 is a possible D gene (6 bases). This CDR3 has 15 residues. V was cut by 4 bases and J by 5 bases, with 12 bases left in between. Germline lookup yields CDR1 LNHDA and CDR2 SQIVND (reference sequence). This CDR3 is CASSTTGSHNSPLHF. The DNA of the CDR3 is TGTGCCAGTAGTACTACAGGGTCCCATAATTCACCCCTCCACTTT.

This chain uses TRBV28 with TRBJ1-3, with D possibly matching TRBD1 (5 bases). The V end lost 6 bases, the J end lost 3 bases, and 18 bases lay between the germline ends. Per germline, CDR1 MDHEN and CDR2 SYDVKM. This CDR3 is 16 amino acids long. The CDR3 DNA is TGTGCCAGCAGCCCGGGGGGAGCTGTCGATGGAAACACCATATATTTT. This translates into CASSPGGAVDGNTIYF.

The chain has TRBV9 and TRBJ2-2; no firm D call. This CDR3 spans 14 amino acids. CDR1 SGDLS and CDR2 YYNGEE come from the germline V gene. V lost 1 base to trimming and J lost 6 bases, with 10 bases between them. CDR3 protein: CASSVIWMSGELFF. CDR3 nucleotides: TGTGCCAGCAGCGTAATTTGGATGTCCGGGGAGCTGTTTTTT.

The chain links TRBV7-2 to TRBJ2-5, with D perhaps given as TRBD1 or TRBD2 (5 bases each). The CDR3 is made up of 17 amino acids. V lost 1 base, J lost 5 bases, and 20 bases lay in between. From germline, CDR1 is SGHTA and CDR2 FQGNSA. The CDR3 loop is CASSLGVSPGAGETQYF. The CDR3 bases are TGTGCCAGCAGCTTAGGGGTCTCCCCCGGGGCTGGTGAGACCCAGTACTTC.

The chain couples TRBV3-1 (or the pseudogene TRBV3-2) to TRBJ2-1; no reliable D call. This CDR3 is built from 13 residues. V dropped 1 base and J dropped 9 bases, with 10 bases sitting between them. Germline V CDR1 and CDR2: LGHDT, YNNKEL (reference sequence). The CDR3 nucleotides read TGTGCCAGCAGCCAAGTTACGGGTGGTGAGCAGTTCTTC. Translation: CASSQVTGGEQFF.

The chain has TRBV4-3 and TRBJ2-1; D is ambiguous. The germline V and J ends were trimmed by 0 bases and 5 bases, with 5 bases remaining between them. The CDR3 is 13 amino acids. Germline V CDR1 and CDR2: LGHNA, YSLEER. CDR3 nucleotide sequence: TGCGCCAGCAGCCAAGAGCTACACAATGAGCAGTTCTTC. It specifies CASSQELHNEQFF.

This clone was observed once. The chain combines TRBV7-2 with TRBJ2-5, with D tentatively TRBD1 (5 bases). Trimming stripped 1 base from V and 2 bases from J, with 11 bases between. The germline V gene has CDR1 SGHTA and CDR2 FQGNSA. The CDR3 covers 15 residues. As DNA, the CDR3 is TGTGCCAGCAGCTTAGGTAGGGGCCTTCAAGAGACCCAGTACTTC. It encodes CASSLGRGLQETQYF.

The chain links TRBV11-2 to TRBJ1-1; possible D gene TRBD1, 5 bases. V dropped 0 bases and J dropped 0 bases, with 8 bases sitting between them. The length of the CDR3 is 15 residues. Germline V gene data show CDR1 as SGHAT and CDR2 as FQNNGV. The CDR3 region is CASSLDDRMNTEAFF. CDR3 DNA sequence: TGTGCCAGCAGCTTAGACGACAGAATGAACACTGAAGCTTTCTTT.

This chain joins TRBV2 and TRBJ1-4; D gene unclear. This CDR3 contains 13 residues. The ends were cut back, 3 bases at V and 11 bases at J, with 13 bases in the middle. Looked up from germline, CDR1 is SNHLY and CDR2 is FYNNEI. CDR3 DNA: TGTGCCAGCAGTGAGCTAGGGTTAGGGAAACTGTTTTTT. The encoded protein is CASSELGLGKLFF.

This chain uses TRBV15 with TRBJ2-7, with D perhaps matching TRBD1 (6 bases). The V end was cut by 5 bases, the J end by 5 bases, with 22 bases between. CDR3 length: 16 residues. Germline lookup yields CDR1 LNHNV and CDR2 YYDKDF (reference sequence). The CDR3 here is CATSRGRETGSHEQYF. The CDR3 DNA reads as TGTGCCACCAGCCGCGGCCGTGAGACAGGAAGCCACGAGCAGTACTTC.

The chain combines TRBV5-6 with TRBJ1-1; possible D gene TRBD1, 5 bases. Trimming left V 0 bases short and J 0 bases short, with 9 bases between. Germline V lookup: CDR1 SGHDT, CDR2 YYEEEE. The CDR3 runs 15 residues. The CDR3 nucleotides read TGTGCCAGCAGCTTGGGAGGGGACCTGAACACTGAAGCTTTCTTT. Residues: CASSLGGDLNTEAFF.

This clone was seen a handful of times. This chain uses TRBV3-1 (or the pseudogene TRBV3-2) with TRBJ2-4, with D perhaps TRBD1 (6 bases). CDR1 and CDR2 (germline): LGHDT, YNNKEL (reference sequence). CDR3 length: 15 residues. The germline V and J ends were trimmed by 2 bases and 15 bases, with 23 bases remaining between them. The CDR3 here is CASSQRSTGPYMRYF. CDR3 DNA sequence: TGTGCCAGCAGCCAAAGGTCCACAGGGCCCTATATGCGGTACTTC.

The gene calls are TRBV6-6 and TRBJ2-1, with 11 bases lining up with TRBD2. After removal of 2 bases from V and 5 bases from J, the junction contained 2 bases not matched to a gene. Germline V gene lookup returns CDR1 MNHNY and CDR2 SVGAGI (reference sequence). The CDR3 sequence is 15 residues long. The CDR3 bases are TGTGCCAGCAGTTACGTAGCGGGGGGGGACAATGAGCAGTTCTTC. Translation: CASSYVAGGDNEQFF.

This chain links TRBV6-4 with TRBJ2-3; maybe TRBD2 (6 bases). The germline V gene encodes CDR1 MRHNA and CDR2 SNTAGT. There are 16 residues in the CDR3. V was cut by 4 bases and J by 6 bases, with 20 bases left in between. The DNA for the CDR3 is TGTGCCAGCAGTGCCGAGGTAGCGGATGGGTGGGATACGCAGTATTTT. It specifies CASSAEVADGWDTQYF.

The CDR3 nucleotides read TGTGCCAGCAGCTCACAGGGGTCAGCTGGAAACACCATATATTTT. Protein: CASSSQGSAGNTIYF. V gene TRBV7-8 combines with J gene TRBJ1-3, with TRBD1 matching 7 bases. V dropped 4 bases and J dropped 2; count of bases not matched to a gene: 5. The CDR3 is made up of 15 amino acids. Germline V gene data show CDR1 as SGHVS and CDR2 as FQNEAQ.

The chain uses TRBV11-3 and TRBJ2-3; D may be TRBD1 or TRBD2 (5 bases each). Germline CDR1 and CDR2: SGHNT and YENEEA. The V and J ends lost 6 bases and 2 bases respectively, with 12 bases between them. The CDR3 has 14 residues. Here the CDR3 reads CASSLGPSTDTQYF. The DNA for the CDR3 is TGTGCCAGCAGTCTGGGACCCTCCACAGATACGCAGTATTTT.